The source of this T cell receptor (beta chain) is a study of cytomegalovirus exposure and HLA in healthy donors (dated by TCRdb to 2016 to 2017). For context, the study as a whole: According to an earlier analysis of around 600 of the donors, some 170 million T cells yielded some 120 million unique TCR beta sequences and 276 Gb of sequence data. Typing coverage varied by locus: 629-630 donors for A, B, C, DRB1 and DQB1; roughly 500 for DQA1; 600 to 610 for DPA1; 450 to 480 for DPB1. To predict cytomegalovirus infection status, the study brought together high-throughput TCR immunosequencing, statistical association of individual TCRs with disease status, and machine learning. Among over 350 genotyped donors of the cohort, an average of 235,054 unique TCR beta nucleotide sequences were sequenced per donor, roughly 20% of them non-productive. All discovery cohort repertoires had been generated using a single sequencing platform. HLA typing covered class I and class II loci at four-digit resolution. Roughly five DR-DQ haplotypes were treated as single units for association and clustering because of strong linkage in the cohort. An earlier analysis of 500 to 750 of the donors applied high-throughput TCR beta sequencing to assess whether each TCR beta V gene segment acted as functional or pseudogenic. A separate validation cohort of over 95 different subjects was used in addition to the approximately 700-subject first cohort. Rather than drawing on any new phenotypic data, the later analysis identified candidate immune exposures from TCR beta sequences and the way those sequences occurred across donors. The study aimed to test whether signatures of past pathogen exposure could be identified by cataloging public T cell receptors. Of the roughly 420 genotyped donors, approximately 80% were placed in the genetic ancestry cluster associated with self-reported Caucasian donors. Donor age, sex, ethnicity and CMV serostatus were compiled together with the repertoire data. Genome-wide SNP genotypes for about 65% of the 666 donors were used in a later genetic analysis, which treated that subset as a discovery cohort. In a later analysis, previously published TCR beta repertoires from some 640 donors were re-analyzed and high-resolution HLA genotyping was added so that TCR occurrence patterns could be studied. An early release that covered several hundred HLA-typed donors contained about 300 gigabases of sequencing data and 65 million to 100 million unique TCR sequences. Using immunosequencing, the study profiled T cell repertoires from 550 to 750 subjects and related those repertoires to cytomegalovirus serostatus.

The library was made by the immunoSEQ multiplex PCR assay. For the multiplex PCR, a mixture combining 60 forward primers for TCR Vbeta segments and 13 reverse primers for TCR Jbeta segments was used. Amplification of the CDR3 region of rearranged TCR beta genes was performed with a multiplex PCR assay on genomic DNA. On the Illumina HiSeq System, the amplified TCR beta libraries were sequenced as 87-base-pair reads. The original methods were these. A later analysis counted some 80 million unique TCR beta chains across the 666 repertoires, and 10 million to 11 million of these chains were shared by at least two donors. A nearest-neighbor algorithm error-corrected the raw reads and collapsed the reads into unique sequences, merging closely related sequences to remove PCR and sequencing errors. CDR3 sequences were aligned to IMGT reference sequences to assign V, D and J gene segments. For a sequence to be retained, a match of at least six nucleotides was required to both a V gene segment and a J gene segment. Rearrangements were called productive when the CDR3 lacked stop codons and stayed in frame with V and J; all others were non-productive. CDR3 was defined by IMGT convention, running from the second conserved V-encoded cysteine to the conserved J-encoded phenylalanine. The earlier analysis of 500 to 650 of the donors excluded any sequence lacking an unambiguous match to a single V gene segment. In an earlier analysis of a few hundred of the donors, a V segment was called functional when productive rearrangements were above 56.7%, and segregating when the standard deviation between donors exceeded 5%. A statistical classification framework was built for diagnosing cytomegalovirus status from the catalog of TCR beta chain sequences. In a later analysis, V and J genes were assigned by comparing TCR nucleotide sequences against IMGT/GENE-DB human TR gene sequences. A later analysis assigned CDR3 sequences and most-parsimonious VDJ recombination scenarios with the TCRdist pipeline. In a later analysis, each TCR beta chain was defined by its CDR3 amino acid sequence together with its V-gene family, and reads without a unique V-gene family were excluded. As a way to deal with suspected cross-contamination and a sequencing artifact, a later analysis dropped 450 to 600 nucleotide sequences that were highly shared and had low generation probability. For each public chain, a later analysis derived a clonal expansion index from normalized ranks of inferred template counts within each repertoire. In a later analysis, generation probabilities were computed with a VDJ recombination model fitted to out-of-frame rearrangements, and the resulting probabilities were checked against IGoR. Hypergeometric tests were used in a later analysis to score TCR-TCR, TCR-HLA and TCR-CMV co-occurrence, with a repertoire-size bias correction applied to the TCR pairs. False discovery rates were estimated in a later analysis by permuting HLA or CMV assignments 20 times. A later analysis grouped co-occurring TCRs with DBSCAN, adding TCRdist sequence similarity when clustering within HLA-allele-positive subsets. Co-occurrence clustering excluded repertoires with fewer than 30,000 or more than 120,000 public chains, plus five with anomalous nucleotide sharing. Not all clones reach the TCRdb copy of this immuneACCESS table, which keeps in-frame sequences only. Checked studies attribute under half of the gap to unresolved V genes and leave the rest unexplained. That table furnishes V, J and clone size, whereas the DNA furnished D and trimming. This sample holds 150,000 or so clones; 70% to 80% were observed only once. Of the sample, approximately 4% falls within the top ten clones.

This clone was counted a few times. Its cognate antigen has yet to be identified. No base-level quality is on record; no much larger clone is a single base apart. Study-wide conclusions, independent of this receptor: While some public TCRs were present in many individuals, most TCR sequences turned up only very rarely across donors. A further reported finding was that TCR beta sequences accurately predicted the HLA-A and HLA-B alleles for most subjects in the first cohort. The classifier was reported to diagnose cytomegalovirus status with high specificity and sensitivity in both the original cohort and the validation cohort. Linkage disequilibrium might explain the correlated functional status among segregating V segments, but an unknown experimental factor could not be excluded. A later analysis found that most CMV-associated TCR beta chains appeared HLA-restricted, with HLA associations seemingly driven largely by CMV exposure. The authors suggested that the approach could potentially be generalized to other disease states and immunological phenotypes. Sequencing depth was assumed to be roughly uniform across donors in the presence/absence analyses, though that assumption may not hold. According to a later analysis, parvovirus B19, influenza, CMV and Epstein-Barr virus appeared linked to several top co-occurrence clusters. An earlier analysis of around 500 of the donors showed that most TCR beta V segments appeared in productive rearrangements either about 90% or about 30% of the time, which broadly matched IMGT annotations. The cohort was sequenced for TCR beta chains only, and without alpha or paired-chain data the features that could be detected were limited. Assigning TCR associations to individual alleles was difficult when HLA alleles, especially DR and DQ, strongly co-occurred. A cluster of highly shared sequence variants was judged likely to be a technical artifact of the sequencing pipeline. Roughly 17 rarely observed V segments, including chromosome 9 orphons, were excluded from the earlier analysis of approximately 500 of the donors because counts were too low. Because HLA typing was missing for some donors at each locus, association tests included only the typed subset. Compared with equally common non-associated chains, HLA-associated TCR beta chains in a later analysis were more clonally expanded and had lower generation probabilities. According to a later genetic analysis, donors in an Asian-associated ancestry cluster had fewer N-insertions in productive TCRs than the roughly 660-donor mean. In the study, 164 TCR beta chains were listed as associated with cytomegalovirus. CMV serostatus was the only immune exposure information available for the cohort. In a later analysis, 16,951 TCR beta sequences were associated with specific HLA alleles at a false discovery rate of 0.05. Some IMGT-functional V segments, including TRBV6-2 and TRBV6-3, could not be told apart with the 87-base-pair reads, so those segments were excluded. According to a later analysis, TCR association rates differed among HLA loci, with DRB1 alleles showing the most associated TCRs and HLA-C alleles showing the fewest. V-gene and J-gene trimming of TCR beta chains was associated with a missense DCLRE1C variant in a later genetic analysis, and the association was replicated in an independent cohort. In vitro tests confirmed that a few of the cytomegalovirus-associated TCR beta chains recognize cytomegalovirus antigens.

The cohort was made up of about 610 healthy bone marrow donors. At the time of sampling, all cohort members were nominally healthy, though unrecorded immune exposures were likely present. The donor was CMV seronegative and was included in the group of about 350 seronegative cohort members. Each donor provided a peripheral blood sample, and peripheral blood mononuclear cells were used for TCR beta sequencing. Genomic DNA extraction from the blood cell samples was performed with the Qiagen DNeasy Blood Extraction Kit. The CDR3 measures 13 amino acids from cysteine to phenylalanine. Of all the DNA, just the CDR3 is kept, 39 bases in frame from base 1. The germline V gene yields MNHNS for CDR1 and SASEGT for CDR2. The junction carries 12 bases between V and J, which are trimmed by 3 bases and 6 bases respectively.

Sequencing was performed on PBMCs. The rearranged segments are TRBV6-1 and TRBJ2-7; TRBD1 could be the D gene, as 6 bases match. The receptor's source is a woman aged 40 to 50 in good health and CMV-seronegative. The base sequence is TGTGCCAGCAGTGATCAGGGGCGGTCCGAGCAGTACTTC. Translated, it gives CASSDQGRSEQYF.